The 9 T cell receptor beta chains below come from one sample, sequenced in a study of blood T cell repertoires in COVID-19. Using immunoSEQ multiplex PCR, the repertoire was profiled, and TCRdb retains in-frame clones only, with some absent. Found here are 40,000 to 50,000 clones, 70% to 90% of them singletons; the top ten hold 15% to 18%. Sequenced: peripheral blood. Receptors originate from a human donor in a cohort sampled during active COVID-19. The donor label of this sample is uncertain.

This rearrangement joins TRBV7-9 to TRBJ2-1; TRBD2 agrees at 7 bases. Germline V gives CDR1 SEHNR, CDR2 FQNEAQ (reference sequence). The CDR3 runs to 12 residues. With V trimmed by 1 base and J by 14 bases, 5 bases remained unmatched. The CDR3 loop reads CASSLGDGTKFF. The CDR3, as DNA: TGTGCCAGCAGCTTAGGAGACGGGACTAAGTTCTTC.

The rearrangement joins TRBV11-2 to TRBJ2-7; tentatively, D is TRBD2 (5 bases). The V and J ends lost 4 bases and 7 bases respectively, with 17 bases between them. The CDR3 contains 14 residues. Germline V gives CDR1 SGHAT, CDR2 FQNNGV. In DNA form, the CDR3 reads TGTGCCAGCAGCTCCCCGAGCAAACCGGGGGAGCAGTACTTC. Translating gives CASSSPSKPGEQYF.

This sequence joins TRBV30 and TRBJ1-2, with D hard to call. The germline V and J ends were trimmed by 0 bases and 7 bases, with 12 bases remaining between them. The CDR3 contains 13 residues. CDR1 is GTSNPN, CDR2 SVGIG, per germline (reference sequence). The CDR3 DNA sequence: TGTGCCTGGAGTGTACACAATGGAGTTGGCTACACCTTC. Translated: CAWSVHNGVGYTF.

Written as DNA, the CDR3 is TGTGCCAGCAGCCATGACACCGCTGGCTACACCTTC. It specifies CASSHDTAGYTF. The chain joins TRBV7-9 to TRBJ1-2; no definite D call. The germline V and J ends were trimmed by 5 bases and 7 bases, with 11 bases remaining between them. Germline-derived CDR1 and CDR2 are SEHNR and FQNEAQ (reference sequence). The CDR3 runs 12 residues.

This clone was counted only a few times. The CDR3 protein is CATSGGYGTDTQYF. For the CDR3, the DNA is TGTGCCACCAGTGGCGGGTACGGCACAGATACGCAGTATTTT. V usage is TRBV24-1 and J usage is TRBJ2-3; TRBD2 is a possible D gene (5 bases). Between the trimmed V and J ends, which lost 5 bases and 1 base, there was a span of 9 bases. This CDR3 has 14 amino acids. The germline gives CDR1 KGHDR, CDR2 SFDVKD.

The rearrangement joins TRBV5-1 to TRBJ2-6; 9 bases match TRBD1. Germline V CDR1 and CDR2: SGHRS, YFSETQ. J was trimmed by 2 bases and V by 4 bases; bases with no gene match: 4. The CDR3 consists of 16 residues. The CDR3 loop is CASSLTGGAGANVLTF. In DNA, the CDR3 is TGCGCCAGCAGCCTAACAGGGGGCGCTGGGGCCAACGTCCTGACTTTC.

The genes are TRBV6-5 and TRBJ1-2, with TRBD1 matching 7 bases. Germline CDR1 and CDR2: MNHEY and SVGAGI. The length of the CDR3 is 15 residues. V shed 4 bases, J shed 4 bases, and the junction held 9 bases outside the gene matches. The CDR3 DNA sequence: TGTGCCAGCAGTTCTTCCCGGGACAGTTTCTATGGCTACACCTTC. Its protein is CASSSSRDSFYGYTF.

This chain links TRBV6-1 with TRBJ2-7; no definite D call. Germline values: CDR1 MNHNS, CDR2 SASEGT. The V gene lost 2 bases and the J gene lost 6 bases, with 11 bases spanning the gap. The CDR3 consists of 13 residues. The CDR3 is CASSEWSGFEQYF. The CDR3 DNA reads as TGTGCCAGCAGTGAATGGTCAGGTTTCGAGCAGTACTTC.

The chain joins TRBV5-6 to TRBJ2-7, with TRBD1 matching 8 bases. J gave up 7 bases and V 4 bases, and 10 bases lay outside the gene matches. Germline CDR1 is SGHDT and CDR2 is YYEEEE. CDR3 length: 14 amino acids. The CDR3 region has the DNA TGTGCCAGCAGCCCCGGACAGGGACTGTGGGAGCAGTACTTC. Its translation is CASSPGQGLWEQYF.